This is a list of T cell receptor beta chains from one sample in a study of T cell repertoires in cytomegalovirus infection. TCRdb recomputed calls from the reads with MiXCR, one row per CDR3 protein. This sample yields approximately 180,000 distinct CDR3 sequences, of which approximately 9.6% are seen a single time; about 4.6% belongs to the top ten. Source material: PBMCs. The receptors stem from a human donor in good health (CMV status not recorded). Some clones in this sample may be carry-over from other donors' samples. Both conserved end residues are part of each CDR3. Each record gives: D gene, J gene, V gene, clone size, CDR3 protein, CDR3 DNA. A D gene is named only where the DNA matches it firmly. Expanded clones get a size class; other rows say once, few or many, or leave the size out.

D gene: NA
J gene: TRBJ1-1
V gene: TRBV12-3/TRBV12-4
clone size: many
CDR3 protein: CASSLNSLPNTEAFF
CDR3 DNA: TGTGCCAGCAGTTTAAACAGTCTACCGAACACTGAAGCTTTCTTT

D gene: NA
J gene: TRBJ1-1
V gene: TRBV7-8
clone size: few
CDR3 protein: CASSLESVGFGVGVTEAFF
CDR3 DNA: TGTGCCAGCAGCTTAGAGTCAGTGGGATTCGGGGTAGGGGTTACTGAAGCTTTCTTT

D gene: TRBD1
J gene: TRBJ1-2
V gene: TRBV6-1
clone size: many
CDR3 protein: CASSWGDRIHYGYTF
CDR3 DNA: TGTGCCAGCAGTTGGGGGGACAGGATCCACTATGGCTACACCTTC

D gene: NA
J gene: TRBJ1-5
V gene: TRBV7-8
clone size: few
CDR3 protein: CASSLDNISNQPQHF
CDR3 DNA: TGTGCCAGCAGCTTAGATAATATAAGCAATCAGCCCCAGCATTTT

D gene: NA
J gene: TRBJ2-4
V gene: TRBV6-2/TRBV6-3
clone size: many
CDR3 protein: CASSRDGVNIQYF
CDR3 DNA: TGTGCCAGCAGCCGTGACGGGGTAAACATTCAGTACTTC

D gene: NA
J gene: TRBJ2-7
V gene: TRBV5-6
clone size: many
CDR3 protein: CASSLLQAGSYEQYF
CDR3 DNA: TGTGCCAGCAGCTTATTACAGGCTGGGTCCTACGAGCAGTACTTC

D gene: TRBD1
J gene: TRBJ1-1
V gene: TRBV14
clone size: few
CDR3 protein: CASSRQTGHTEAFF
CDR3 DNA: TGTGCCAGCAGCCGACAGACAGGGCACACTGAAGCTTTCTTT

D gene: NA
J gene: TRBJ1-1
V gene: TRBV18
clone size: NA
CDR3 protein: CASSEYPSQVGTEAFF
CDR3 DNA: TGTGCCAGCTCAGAATACCCCAGCCAGGTGGGGACTGAAGCTTTCTTT

D gene: NA
J gene: TRBJ2-5
V gene: TRBV29-1
clone size: NA
CDR3 protein: CSVPQAQETQYF
CDR3 DNA: TGCAGCGTTCCACAGGCTCAAGAGACCCAGTACTTC

D gene: TRBD1
J gene: TRBJ2-3
V gene: TRBV5-4
clone size: many
CDR3 protein: CASSSSGGGTDTQYF
CDR3 DNA: TGTGCCAGCAGCTCGTCAGGGGGCGGAACAGATACGCAGTATTTT

D gene: TRBD1
J gene: TRBJ1-2
V gene: TRBV6-2/TRBV6-3
clone size: NA
CDR3 protein: CASSSGQGMEGYTF
CDR3 DNA: TGTGCCAGCAGTTCGGGACAGGGGATGGAAGGCTACACCTTC

D gene: TRBD2
J gene: TRBJ2-1
V gene: TRBV18
clone size: few
CDR3 protein: CASSPQPSGSNEQFF
CDR3 DNA: TGTGCCAGCTCACCACAGCCTAGCGGGAGCAATGAGCAGTTCTTC

D gene: NA
J gene: TRBJ1-1
V gene: TRBV7-2
clone size: many
CDR3 protein: CASSLGVGAFF
CDR3 DNA: TGTGCCAGCAGCTTAGGTGTTGGGGCTTTCTTT

D gene: NA
J gene: TRBJ2-2
V gene: TRBV20-1
clone size: few
CDR3 protein: CSARDQGTGELFF
CDR3 DNA: TGCAGTGCTAGAGATCAGGGGACCGGGGAGCTGTTTTTT

D gene: TRBD2
J gene: TRBJ2-7
V gene: TRBV7-2
clone size: few
CDR3 protein: CASTRTRGLGYEQYF
CDR3 DNA: TGTGCCAGCACCAGGACTAGGGGTTTGGGCTACGAGCAGTACTTC

D gene: NA
J gene: TRBJ1-4
V gene: TRBV10-3
clone size: many
CDR3 protein: CAVKSGNNEKLFF
CDR3 DNA: TGTGCCGTCAAGAGCGGGAATAATGAAAAACTGTTTTTT

D gene: NA
J gene: TRBJ2-7
V gene: TRBV2
clone size: NA
CDR3 protein: CASSGDRGKDEQYF
CDR3 DNA: TGTGCCAGCAGCGGGGACCGGGGGAAAGACGAGCAGTACTTC

D gene: TRBD1
J gene: TRBJ1-2
V gene: TRBV20-1
clone size: few
CDR3 protein: CSAPRTGEANYGYTF
CDR3 DNA: TGCAGTGCTCCACGGACAGGGGAAGCTAACTATGGCTACACCTTC

D gene: TRBD1
J gene: TRBJ1-5
V gene: TRBV7-2
clone size: few
CDR3 protein: CASRLDRADNQPQHF
CDR3 DNA: TGTGCCAGCAGATTGGACAGGGCGGACAATCAGCCCCAGCATTTT

D gene: TRBD1
J gene: TRBJ1-1
V gene: TRBV4-3
clone size: many
CDR3 protein: CASSQDFRGPPSFTEAFF
CDR3 DNA: TGCGCCAGCAGCCAAGATTTTAGGGGGCCACCCTCGTTCACTGAAGCTTTCTTT

D gene: TRBD1
J gene: TRBJ1-1
V gene: TRBV4-3
clone size: NA
CDR3 protein: CASSQDIGGPVRAFF
CDR3 DNA: TGCGCCAGCAGCCAAGATATAGGGGGCCCTGTGAGAGCTTTCTTT

D gene: TRBD2
J gene: TRBJ2-1
V gene: TRBV6-5
clone size: NA
CDR3 protein: CASSSRTSGARGFF
CDR3 DNA: TGTGCCAGCAGTTCCAGGACTAGCGGGGCCCGGGGGTTCTTC

D gene: NA
J gene: TRBJ2-7
V gene: TRBV27
clone size: NA
CDR3 protein: CASSSSGYGEQYF
CDR3 DNA: TGTGCCAGCAGTTCGTCGGGCTACGGCGAGCAGTACTTC

D gene: TRBD1
J gene: TRBJ2-5
V gene: TRBV7-9
clone size: NA
CDR3 protein: CASSGRDRGETQYF
CDR3 DNA: TGTGCCAGCAGCGGCCGGGACAGAGGAGAGACCCAGTACTTC

D gene: NA
J gene: TRBJ2-5
V gene: TRBV9
clone size: NA
CDR3 protein: CASSVGDAGETQYF
CDR3 DNA: TGTGCCAGCAGCGTTGGAGATGCAGGGGAGACCCAGTACTTC